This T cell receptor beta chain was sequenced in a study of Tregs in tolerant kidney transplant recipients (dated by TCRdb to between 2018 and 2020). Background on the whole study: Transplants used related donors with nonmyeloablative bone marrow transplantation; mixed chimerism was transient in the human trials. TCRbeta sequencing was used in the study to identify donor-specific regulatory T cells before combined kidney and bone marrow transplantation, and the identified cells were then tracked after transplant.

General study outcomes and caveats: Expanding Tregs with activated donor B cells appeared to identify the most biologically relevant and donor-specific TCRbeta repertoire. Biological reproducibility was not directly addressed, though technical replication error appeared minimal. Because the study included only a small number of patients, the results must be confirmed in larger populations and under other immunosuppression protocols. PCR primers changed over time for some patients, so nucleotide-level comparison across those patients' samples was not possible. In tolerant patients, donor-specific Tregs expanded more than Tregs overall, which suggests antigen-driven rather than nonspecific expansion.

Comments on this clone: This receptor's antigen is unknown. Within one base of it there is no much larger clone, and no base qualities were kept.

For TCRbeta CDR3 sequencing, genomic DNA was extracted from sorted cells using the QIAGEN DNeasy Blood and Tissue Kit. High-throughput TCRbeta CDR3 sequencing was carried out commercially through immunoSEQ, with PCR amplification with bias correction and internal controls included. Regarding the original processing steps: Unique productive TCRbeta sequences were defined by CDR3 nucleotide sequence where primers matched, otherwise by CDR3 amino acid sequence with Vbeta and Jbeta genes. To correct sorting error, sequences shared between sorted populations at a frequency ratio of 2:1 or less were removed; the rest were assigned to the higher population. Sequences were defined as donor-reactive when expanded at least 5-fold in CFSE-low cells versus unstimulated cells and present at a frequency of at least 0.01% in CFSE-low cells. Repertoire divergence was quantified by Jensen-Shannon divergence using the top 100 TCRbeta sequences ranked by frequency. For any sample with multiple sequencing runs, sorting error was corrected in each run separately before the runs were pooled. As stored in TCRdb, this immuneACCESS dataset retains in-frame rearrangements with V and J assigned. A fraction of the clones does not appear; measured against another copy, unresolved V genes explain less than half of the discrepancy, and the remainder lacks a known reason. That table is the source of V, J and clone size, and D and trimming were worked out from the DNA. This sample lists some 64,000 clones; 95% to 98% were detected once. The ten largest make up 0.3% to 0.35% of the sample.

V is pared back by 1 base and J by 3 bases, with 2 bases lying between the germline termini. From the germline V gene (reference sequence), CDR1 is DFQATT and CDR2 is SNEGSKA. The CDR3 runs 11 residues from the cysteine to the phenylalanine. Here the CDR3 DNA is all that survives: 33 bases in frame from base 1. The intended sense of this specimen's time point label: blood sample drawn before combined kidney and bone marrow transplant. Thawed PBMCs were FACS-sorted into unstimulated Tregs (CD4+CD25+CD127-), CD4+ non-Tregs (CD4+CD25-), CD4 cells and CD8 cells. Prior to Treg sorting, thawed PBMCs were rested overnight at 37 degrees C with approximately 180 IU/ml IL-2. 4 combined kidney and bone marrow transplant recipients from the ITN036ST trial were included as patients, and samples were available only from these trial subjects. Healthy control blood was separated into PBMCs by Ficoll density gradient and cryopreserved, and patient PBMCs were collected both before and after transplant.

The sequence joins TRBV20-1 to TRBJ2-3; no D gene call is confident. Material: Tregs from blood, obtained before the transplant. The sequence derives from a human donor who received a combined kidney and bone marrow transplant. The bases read TGCAGTGCTAGAGTAACAGATACGCAGTATTTT. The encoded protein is CSARVTDTQYF.